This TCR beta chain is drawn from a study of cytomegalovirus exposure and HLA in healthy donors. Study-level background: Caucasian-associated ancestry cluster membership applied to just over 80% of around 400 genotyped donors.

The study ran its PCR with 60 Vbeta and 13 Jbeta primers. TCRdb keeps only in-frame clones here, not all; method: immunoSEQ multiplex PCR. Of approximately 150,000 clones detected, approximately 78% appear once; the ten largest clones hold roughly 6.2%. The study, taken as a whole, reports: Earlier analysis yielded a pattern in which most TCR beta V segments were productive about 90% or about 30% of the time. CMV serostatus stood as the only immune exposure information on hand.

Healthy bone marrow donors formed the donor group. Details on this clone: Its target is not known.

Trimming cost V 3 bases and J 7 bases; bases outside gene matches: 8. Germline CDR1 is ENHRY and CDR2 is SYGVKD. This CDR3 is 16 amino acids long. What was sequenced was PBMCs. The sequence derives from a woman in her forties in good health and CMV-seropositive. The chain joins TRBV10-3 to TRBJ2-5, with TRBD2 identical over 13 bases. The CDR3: CAISESTSGRILTQYF. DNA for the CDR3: TGTGCCATCAGTGAATCGACTAGCGGGAGGATTTTGACCCAGTACTTC.